The 8 T cell receptor beta chains below come from one sample, sequenced in a study of a mutant IDH1 vaccine in newly diagnosed glioma. The sample's time point: week 11, during vaccination. Each dose delivered 300 ug of mutant IDH1 20-mer peptide subcutaneously with imiquimod. The antigens for these receptors are not known. Clones were sequenced by immunoSEQ multiplex PCR, and TCRdb holds only the in-frame ones, with some missing. This sample carries roughly 120,000 clones, roughly 77% of them seen once, and the ten largest clones take 5.5%. The source material was PBMCs, sampled from a glioma patient whose treatment included an IDH1 peptide vaccine. All receptors derive from a man in his forties with glioma.

The rearrangement uses TRBV5-4 and TRBJ1-1, with a possible D match to TRBD1 (6 bases). Trimming cost V 2 bases and J 5 bases, with 10 bases left between them. From germline, CDR1 is SGHNT and CDR2 YYREEE (reference sequence). The CDR3 length is 13 residues. The DNA for the CDR3 is TGTGCCAGCAGCTTAAAGCAGGGGACTGAAGCTTTCTTT. Amino acid sequence: CASSLKQGTEAFF.

This chain joins TRBV2 and TRBJ1-1; D perhaps matches TRBD1 (5 bases). This CDR3 contains 15 residues. V gave up 7 bases and J gave up 1 base, with 16 bases separating them. The V gene's germline CDR1 is SNHLY and CDR2 FYNNEI. In DNA form, the CDR3 reads TGTGCCAGCACCGAGGGGTTGACAGCGAACACTGAAGCTTTCTTT. It yields the protein CASTEGLTANTEAFF.

In its sample, this clone was seen a few times. The J gene is TRBJ1-4, the V gene TRBV11-2, with D perhaps matching TRBD1 (6 bases). The CDR3 is made up of 12 amino acids. Germline CDR1 is SGHAT and CDR2 is FQNNGV. The V and J ends lost 2 bases and 14 bases respectively, with 12 bases between them. CDR3 nucleotide sequence: TGTGCCAGCAGCTTACCCACGACAGGCCTGTTTTTT. Its protein product is CASSLPTTGLFF.

Regarding this clone: Other DNA sequences of this sample code for an identical CDR3. The CDR3 spells CASSPRTSGTQETQYF. The CDR3 DNA follows: TGTGCCAGCTCACCACGGACTAGCGGGACCCAAGAGACCCAGTACTTC. The chain carries TRBV18 and TRBJ2-5; 12 bases fit TRBD2. The CDR3 length is 16 residues. The V segment lost 1 base and the J segment 1 base; nucleotides outside the gene matches: 1. Germline V gene lookup returns CDR1 KGHSH and CDR2 LQKENI.

This chain connects TRBV7-2 to TRBJ1-2, with TRBD1 identical over 7 bases. The CDR3 covers 13 residues. Germline CDR1 is SGHTA and CDR2 is FQGNSA. J gave up 2 bases and V 5 bases, and 2 bases lay outside the gene matches. The CDR3 region has the DNA TGTGCCAGCAGCCCGACAGGGAACTATGGCTACACCTTC. Its protein is CASSPTGNYGYTF.

The gene calls are TRBV29-1 and TRBJ1-3; D is unresolved. Germline values: CDR1 SQVTM, CDR2 ANQGSEA. The CDR3 is made up of 13 amino acids. Trimming took 5 bases from V and 0 from J, leaving 8 bases between them. The CDR3 spells CSVSPSSGNTIYF. In DNA form, the CDR3 reads TGCAGCGTTTCGCCAAGCTCTGGAAACACCATATATTTT.

The chain combines TRBV7-2 with TRBJ2-7; a weak D match, TRBD2 (6 bases). Germline CDR1 reads SGHTA; CDR2 reads FQGNSA. Trimming took off 2 bases at V and 4 bases at J, with 15 bases between the two ends. This CDR3 has 15 amino acids. The CDR3 DNA sequence: TGTGCCAGCAGCTTACAGCCTCTGGGGGGTTACGAGCAGTACTTC. Amino acid sequence: CASSLQPLGGYEQYF.

The chain is built from TRBV21-1 and TRBJ2-1; no check of the table's D call, TRBD2, against the DNA was made. TRBV21-1 is flagged as a pseudogene. CDR3 length: 21 residues. The CDR3 region is CASSKAVLTSGGYHSYNEQFF. For the CDR3, the DNA is TGTGCCAGCAGCAAAGCCGTACTGACTAGCGGGGGATACCACTCCTACAATGAGCAGTTCTTC.